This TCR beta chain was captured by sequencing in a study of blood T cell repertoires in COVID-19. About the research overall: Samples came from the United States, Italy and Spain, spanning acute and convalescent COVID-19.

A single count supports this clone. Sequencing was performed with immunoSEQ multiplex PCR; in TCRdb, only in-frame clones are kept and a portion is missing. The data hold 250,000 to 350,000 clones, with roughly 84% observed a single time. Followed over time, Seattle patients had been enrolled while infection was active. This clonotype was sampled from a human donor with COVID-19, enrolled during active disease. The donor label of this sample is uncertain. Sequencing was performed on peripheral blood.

The CDR3, as DNA: TGTGCCAGCAGCCGTCGACTAGCGGTTGGGGTGGATACGCAGTATTTT. Protein sequence: CASSRRLAVGVDTQYF. The chain carries TRBV3-1 (or the pseudogene TRBV3-2) and TRBJ2-3; 9 bases match TRBD2. Germline-derived CDR1 and CDR2 are LGHDT and YNNKEL (reference sequence). The CDR3 spans 16 residues. The V gene end was trimmed by 4 bases and the J gene end by 6 bases; junction bases not matched to a gene: 11.